These 10 T cell receptor beta chains originate from one sample sequenced in a study of regulatory T cells in long-lasting Graves disease (dated by TCRdb to the early 2020s). Library generation was performed with multiplex PCR. Reads for this sample came from an Illumina HiSeq 4000. iRepertoire HTBI primers and Arm-PCR amplification of CDR3 regions were used to construct TCR beta libraries. TCRdb passed the public sequencing reads through fastp at Q25 and MiXCR, retaining productive beta sequences. All rows with the same CDR3 protein become a single entry with the most common DNA and genes. In this sample the table shows roughly 430,000 distinct CDR3 sequences, 15% to 20% of which occur a single time. The leading ten clones occupy around 10% of the sample. Explained via the paper, the time point label denotes: newly diagnosed GD, antithyroid drugs for less than 3 months. For both TCR sequencing and RNA sequencing, RNA was extracted from PBMCs using TRIzol.

These same records also appear under a second study, on T cells in Graves' hyperthyroidism and ophthalmopathy.

Here the sequenced sample was peripheral blood mononuclear cells (PBMCs), taken at new diagnosis, from a patient treated with antithyroid drugs. The receptor source for this set is a woman in her 30s with Graves disease. Donor details come from another sample of the same person, matched by shared clones.

This clonotype was counted at least ten times. V and J are TRBV27 and TRBJ2-7; TRBD1 matches at 7 bases. The V segment lost 5 bases and the J segment 5 bases; nucleotides outside the gene matches: 9. In germline, CDR1 is MNHEY, CDR2 SMNVEV (reference sequence). The CDR3 loop spans 14 amino acids. The DNA of the CDR3 is TGTGCCAGCAGTCCCGACAGACAGGGAAACGAGCAGTACTTC. Translated: CASSPDRQGNEQYF.

This clonotype was seen more than once but under ten times. The chain employs TRBV29-1 and TRBJ2-7; 12 bases map to TRBD1. This CDR3 is built from 15 residues. The ends lost 4 bases at V and 3 bases at J; junction bases unmatched: 7. CDR1 and CDR2 from the germline V gene are SQVTM and ANQGSEA. The CDR3 spells CSVAGGTGGVYEQYF. The CDR3 DNA sequence: TGCAGCGTTGCAGGCGGGACAGGGGGCGTCTACGAGCAGTACTTC.

The chain joins TRBV5-1 to TRBJ2-3; 14 nucleotides agree with TRBD2. The CDR3 is made up of 17 amino acids. Germline CDR1 and CDR2: SGHRS and YFSETQ. Trimming took 4 bases from V and 1 from J; bases not matched to a gene: 5. CDR3 protein: CASSIAGLAGGTDTQYF. CDR3 nucleotide sequence: TGCGCCAGCAGCATTGCGGGACTAGCGGGAGGCACAGATACGCAGTATTTT.

This clonotype was detected many times. This rearrangement joins TRBV27 to TRBJ2-5, with D perhaps matching TRBD1 or TRBD2 (5 bases each). Trimming shortened V by 4 bases and J by 5 bases, and 20 bases separated the two germline ends. Germline CDR1 and CDR2: MNHEY and SMNVEV (reference sequence). The CDR3 spans 16 residues. CDR3 DNA: TGTGCCAGCAGTTCGCCCGGGACGTCCCTCGAGGAGACCCAGTACTTC. It yields the protein CASSSPGTSLEETQYF.

This clonotype came up many times. The chain couples TRBV20-1 to TRBJ2-1; no firm D call. Germline loops: CDR1 DFQATT, CDR2 SNEGSKA (reference sequence). V lost 3 bases and J lost 7, with 10 bases in between. The CDR3 runs 12 residues. CDR3: CSARQKLNEQFF. Here the CDR3 DNA reads TGCAGTGCTAGGCAGAAACTTAATGAGCAGTTCTTC.

The rearrangement links TRBV3-1 to TRBJ2-7, with 9 bases identical to TRBD1. This CDR3 is 14 amino acids long. The germline gives CDR1 LGHDT, CDR2 YNNKEL (reference sequence). The V and J ends lost 7 bases and 3 bases, in that order; junction bases with no gene match: 7. CDR3 nucleotides: TGTGCCAGCACCCGATCGGGACAGGGCTACGAGCAGTACTTC. Translation gives CASTRSGQGYEQYF.

This clonotype appeared a few times. The chain carries TRBV27 and TRBJ1-6; 9 positions match TRBD1. CDR1 MNHEY and CDR2 SMNVEV come from the germline V gene (reference sequence). The CDR3 runs to 15 residues. V was clipped by 2 bases and J by 9 bases; unmatched bases: 5. CDR3 sequence (DNA): TGTGCCAGCAGTTTAAGGGACAGGGTCCGTTCACCCCTCCACTTT. Encoded protein: CASSLRDRVRSPLHF.

This clonotype has just a few counts. CDR3 sequence: CASTLTGSFNEQFF. CDR3 coding DNA: TGTGCCAGCACCCTGACAGGGAGTTTTAATGAGCAGTTCTTC. The J gene is TRBJ2-1, the V gene TRBV6-1; TRBD1 agrees at 7 bases. With 7 bases clipped from V and 7 bases from J, the junction kept 10 bases outside the gene matches. Looked up from germline, CDR1 is MNHNS and CDR2 is SASEGT. The CDR3 contains 14 residues.

The chain uses TRBV29-1 and TRBJ2-1; the D gene is possibly TRBD1 (5 bases). Germline V gives CDR1 SQVTM, CDR2 ANQGSEA. This CDR3 is built from 13 residues. The V and J ends lost 8 bases and 7 bases respectively, with 18 bases between them. The CDR3 is CSSPLTDRNEQFF. CDR3 DNA: TGCAGCTCACCACTGACAGATCGGAATGAGCAGTTCTTC.

This chain uses TRBV19 with TRBJ2-7; 8 bases line up with TRBD2. Looked up from germline, CDR1 is LNHDA and CDR2 is SQIVND (reference sequence). Germline trimming cut 2 bases from V and 6 bases from J; bases unmatched to any gene: 0. The CDR3 spans 12 residues. The CDR3 DNA sequence: TGTGCCAGTAGTATACGGGAGGGCGAGCAGTACTTC. This codes for CASSIREGEQYF. The full variable domain, in which reference TRBV19 and TRBJ2-7 provide the parts outside the CDR3, is DGGITQSPKYLFRKEGQNVTLSCEQNLNHDAMYWYRQDPGQGLRLIYYSQIVNDFQKGDIAEGYSVSREKKESFPLTVTSAQKNPTAFYLCASSIREGEQYFGPGTRLTVT.